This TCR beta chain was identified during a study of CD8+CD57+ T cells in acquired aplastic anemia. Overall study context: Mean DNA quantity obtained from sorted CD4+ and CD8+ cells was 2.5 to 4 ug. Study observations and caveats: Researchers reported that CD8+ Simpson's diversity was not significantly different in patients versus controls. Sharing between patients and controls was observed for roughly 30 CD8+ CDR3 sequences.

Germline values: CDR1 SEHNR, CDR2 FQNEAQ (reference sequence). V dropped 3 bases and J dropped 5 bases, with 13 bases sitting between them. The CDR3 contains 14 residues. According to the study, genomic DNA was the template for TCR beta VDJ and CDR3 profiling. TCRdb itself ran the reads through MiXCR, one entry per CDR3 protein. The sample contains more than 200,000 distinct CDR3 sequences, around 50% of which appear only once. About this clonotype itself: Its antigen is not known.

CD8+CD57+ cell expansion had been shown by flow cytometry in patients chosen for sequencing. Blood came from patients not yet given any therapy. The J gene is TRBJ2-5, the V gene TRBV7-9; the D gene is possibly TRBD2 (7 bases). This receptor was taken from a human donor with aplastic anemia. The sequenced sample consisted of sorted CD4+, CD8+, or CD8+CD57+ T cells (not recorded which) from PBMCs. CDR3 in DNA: TGTGCCAGCAGCTTCTGGGGGGGCGATGAGACCCAGTACTTC. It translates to CASSFWGGDETQYF.